A single sample gave rise to the 27 T cell receptor beta chains below, sequenced in a study of T-cell reconstitution after alpha-beta-depleted transplantation in children. The TCRbeta library incorporated unique molecular identifiers. Each CDR3 protein is one row after TCRdb ran MiXCR on the PCR reads. The data contain about 600,000 distinct CDR3 sequences, 10% to 15% of them singletons. Sequencing used PBMCs, mostly from graft donor cells, obtained 360 days after TCRalphabeta/CD19-depleted stem cell transplant. These receptor sequences come from a male patient younger than 18 who had a stem cell transplant for acute myeloid leukemia, so the T cells may come from the graft donor.

The gene calls are TRBV4-3 and TRBJ2-7; the match to TRBD2 covers 10 bases. The CDR3 covers 17 residues. Losses at the gene ends were 1 base for V and 7 bases for J; bases not matched to a gene: 13. Per germline, CDR1 LGHNA and CDR2 YSLEER. In DNA form, the CDR3 reads TGCGCCAGCAGCCAAGTCCCTAGCGGGAGTAGATCAGAAGAGCAGTACTTC. Translated: CASSQVPSGSRSEEQYF.

This chain links TRBV4-2 with TRBJ2-1, with 7 bases aligning to TRBD2. The CDR3 runs to 16 residues. Germline V lookup: CDR1 LGHNA, CDR2 YNFKEQ. Trimming took 0 bases from V and 2 from J; bases not matched to a gene: 4. The CDR3 DNA reads as TGTGCCAGCAGCCAAGATCCTAGCGGCCCCTACAATGAGCAGTTCTTC. Its translation is CASSQDPSGPYNEQFF.

The chain employs TRBV18 and TRBJ2-7; 14 bases fit TRBD2. Germline V lookup: CDR1 KGHSH, CDR2 LQKENI. V lost 2 bases and J lost 7; bases outside the gene matches: 16. The CDR3 contains 19 residues. CDR3 coding DNA: TGTGCCAGCTCACCAACGGGACTAGCGGGAGTAAGACTGGCGGGTGAGCAGTACTTC. Translation: CASSPTGLAGVRLAGEQYF.

This clonotype turned up a few times. The V gene is TRBV5-4, the J gene TRBJ2-3, with 7 nucleotides matching TRBD2. The CDR3 is made up of 17 amino acids. J was trimmed by 4 bases and V by 2 bases; bases with no gene match: 13. Germline V gene data show CDR1 as SGHNT and CDR2 as YYREEE (reference sequence). For the CDR3, the DNA is TGTGCCAGCAGCTTAGGCGGGCGGGAGCCCCTGCCAGATACGCAGTATTTT. It encodes CASSLGGREPLPDTQYF.

A note on this clonotype: A clone one base away is much larger, so this may be a read error. J is TRBJ2-1 and V is TRBV6-5; TRBD1 aligns across 8 bases. V dropped 5 bases and J dropped 6; count of bases not matched to a gene: 0. The CDR3 has 12 amino acids. The germline CDR1 and CDR2 sequences are MNHEY and SVGAGI. The CDR3, as DNA: TGTGCCAGCAGTACAGGGGGCAATGAGCAGTTCTTC. Residues: CASSTGGNEQFF.

This clonotype was counted at least ten times. The V call is TRBV10-3, the J call TRBJ2-3; TRBD2 might be the D (6 bases). V was clipped by 3 bases and J by 5 bases, with 18 bases between them. This CDR3 is built from 16 residues. Germline V gives CDR1 ENHRY, CDR2 SYGVKD. The CDR3 nucleotides read TGTGCCATCAGTGACGGAGGGAGGAGGTTTGAAGATACGCAGTATTTT. Translation gives CAISDGGRRFEDTQYF.

This clonotype appeared once. The gene calls are TRBV19 and TRBJ2-6, with a possible D match to TRBD1 (6 bases). Germline V gives CDR1 LNHDA, CDR2 SQIVND (reference sequence). CDR3 length equals 16 residues. Trimming shortened V by 3 bases and J by 3 bases, and 12 bases separated the two germline ends. CDR3 protein: CASSIQGLGGANVLTF. Here the CDR3 DNA reads TGTGCCAGTAGTATTCAGGGGCTCGGTGGGGCCAACGTCCTGACTTTC.

This clonotype was observed at least ten times. The gene calls are TRBV27 and TRBJ2-7, with D possibly matching TRBD2 (6 bases). The CDR3 has 15 amino acids. Trimming stripped 4 bases from V and 3 bases from J, with 16 bases between. Germline CDR1 MNHEY, CDR2 SMNVEV (reference sequence). This CDR3 is CASSSNPPEGYEQYF. The CDR3, as DNA: TGTGCCAGCAGTTCAAATCCCCCGGAGGGCTACGAGCAGTACTTC.

The chain is built from TRBV30 and TRBJ2-1; D could derive from TRBD1 or TRBD2 (5 bases each). Germline-derived CDR1 and CDR2 are GTSNPN and SVGIG (reference sequence). Deletions cut 3 bases from V and 11 bases from J, with 8 bases between. This CDR3 has 10 residues. CDR3 in amino acids: CAWRGPKQFF. Here the CDR3 DNA reads TGTGCCTGGAGGGGACCCAAGCAGTTCTTC.

This clonotype was detected ten times or more. V gene TRBV2 combines with J gene TRBJ2-3; 14 positions match TRBD2. V was pared by 4 bases and J by 7 bases, with 7 bases of the junction left unmatched. The CDR3 is 16 residues long. The germline V gene encodes CDR1 SNHLY and CDR2 FYNNEI. CDR3 residues: CASSGGTSGSFYTQYF. The CDR3, as DNA: TGTGCCAGCAGTGGAGGGACTAGCGGGAGCTTTTATACGCAGTATTTT.

This chain connects TRBV19 to TRBJ2-1, with D uncertain. The CDR3 totals 11 residues. Germline values: CDR1 LNHDA, CDR2 SQIVND (reference sequence). With 1 base removed from V and 13 bases from J, the gap between germline ends came to 8 bases. The CDR3 coding sequence is TGTGCCAGTAGTATAGGAGGATACCAGTTCTTC. Protein product: CASSIGGYQFF.

This clonotype was found a few times. The CDR3 DNA sequence: TGTGCCAGCAGTTTATACAGGGCGAGCACCGGGGAGCTGTTTTTT. Translated: CASSLYRASTGELFF. The chain combines TRBV12-3 or TRBV12-4 with TRBJ2-2; D is perhaps TRBD1 (6 bases). Trimming removed 2 bases from V and 4 bases from J, with 11 bases in between. This CDR3 comprises 15 residues.

The rearrangement uses TRBV29-1 and TRBJ1-4; TRBD1 matches at 7 bases. Trimming at V came to 3 bases and at J to 6 bases, leaving 4 bases not matched to a gene. The CDR3 runs to 13 residues. Germline V gene data show CDR1 as SQVTM and CDR2 as ANQGSEA. The CDR3 DNA reads as TGCAGCGTTGAGGAGGGGGCGGATGAAAAACTGTTTTTT. It translates to CSVEEGADEKLFF.

The chain couples TRBV28 to TRBJ2-2; TRBD1 might be the D (6 bases). The V end lost 1 base, the J end lost 3 bases, and 15 bases lay between the germline ends. The CDR3 has 17 amino acids. Germline-derived CDR1 and CDR2 are MDHEN and SYDVKM. CDR3 sequence: CASSLFGRGSYTGELFF. DNA for the CDR3: TGTGCCAGCAGTTTATTCGGCAGGGGAAGTTACACCGGGGAGCTGTTTTTT.

V usage is TRBV7-9 and J usage is TRBJ2-5, with D possibly TRBD2 on 5 matching bases. The CDR3 is 16 amino acids. The germline CDR1 and CDR2 sequences are SEHNR and FQNEAQ (reference sequence). Trimming stripped 5 bases from V and 0 bases from J, with 16 bases between. CDR3 loop: CASSMFHRGDQETQYF. The CDR3 DNA reads as TGTGCCAGCAGCATGTTTCATCGGGGAGACCAAGAGACCCAGTACTTC. Using reference TRBV7-9 and TRBJ2-5 for the parts outside the CDR3, the full variable domain is DTGVSQNPRHKITKRGQNVTFRCDPISEHNRLYWYRQTLGQGPEFLTYFQNEAQLEKSRLLSDRFSAERPKGSFSTLEIQRTEQGDSAMYLCASSMFHRGDQETQYFGPGTRLLVL.

The sample holds a few counts of this clonotype. The chain employs TRBV7-9 and TRBJ2-2; possible D gene TRBD1, 6 bases. Germline CDR1 reads SEHNR; CDR2 reads FQNEAQ (reference sequence). Trimming took 5 bases from V and 6 from J, leaving 13 bases between them. This CDR3 spans 14 amino acids. The CDR3 reads CASSLTAGAGELFF. The CDR3 nucleotides read TGTGCCAGCAGCCTTACCGCAGGGGCCGGGGAGCTGTTTTTT.

V is TRBV29-1 and J is TRBJ1-2; D call uncertain. Germline CDR1 and CDR2: SQVTM and ANQGSEA. The CDR3 sequence is 12 residues long. The germline V and J ends were trimmed by 6 bases and 5 bases, with 13 bases remaining between them. Here the CDR3 DNA reads TGCAGCGTCCTTACCCAAGATTATGGCTACACCTTC. Its translation is CSVLTQDYGYTF. The entire variable domain, with the rest obtained from reference TRBV29-1 and TRBJ1-2, is as follows: SAVISQKPSRDICQRGTSLTIQCQVDSQVTMMFWYRQQPGQSLTLIATANQGSEATYESGFVIDKFPISRPNLTFSTLTVSNMSPEDSSIYLCSVLTQDYGYTFGSGTRLTVV.

This clonotype was recorded a few times. The rearrangement joins TRBV23-1 to TRBJ2-5; 8 bases map to TRBD2. TRBV23-1 carries the ORF label, with uncertain function. Trimming cost V 0 bases and J 2 bases; bases outside gene matches: 17. This CDR3 region has 20 residues. CDR3 protein: CASSQSASPESGGRQETQYF. In nucleotides, the CDR3 is TGCGCCAGCAGTCAATCCGCCTCCCCCGAATCGGGAGGGCGACAAGAGACCCAGTACTTC.

This clonotype was seen a few times. The chain combines TRBV6-5 with TRBJ2-7; unclear D gene. Per germline, CDR1 MNHEY and CDR2 SVGAGI. The CDR3 has 12 amino acids. V lost 6 bases and J 3 bases, leaving 9 bases between the germline ends. CDR3 region: CASRGKVYEQYF. Written as DNA, the CDR3 is TGTGCCAGCAGGGGGAAGGTCTACGAGCAGTACTTC.

The genes are TRBV27 and TRBJ2-2, with 7 bases matching TRBD2. The germline V gene encodes CDR1 MNHEY and CDR2 SMNVEV (reference sequence). The CDR3 contains 15 residues. V lost 5 bases and J lost 4; bases outside the gene matches: 7. CDR3 residues: CASSRTRRSTGELFF. CDR3 sequence (DNA): TGTGCCAGCAGTCGGACTAGAAGAAGCACCGGGGAGCTGTTTTTT.

This chain links TRBV25-1 with TRBJ2-7, with unresolved D. V was pared by 3 bases and J by 2 bases, with 8 bases between. This CDR3 is 13 amino acids long. CDR1 and CDR2 (germline): MGHDK, SYGVNS. CDR3 protein: CASSDRPTYEQYF. DNA for the CDR3: TGTGCCAGCAGTGACAGGCCCACCTACGAGCAGTACTTC.

This clonotype appeared many times. This chain joins TRBV20-1 and TRBJ2-1; 7 positions agree with TRBD2. The CDR3 loop spans 17 amino acids. V gave up 0 bases and J gave up 1 base; unmatched junction bases: 9. CDR1 and CDR2 from the germline V gene are DFQATT and SNEGSKA (reference sequence). In DNA, the CDR3 is TGCAGTGCTAGAGATTGGGCTCCGGGACTATCCTACAATGAGCAGTTCTTC. Translated, it gives CSARDWAPGLSYNEQFF.

This clonotype was seen a handful of times. J is TRBJ2-3 and V is TRBV7-3; D ambiguous. V gave up 4 bases and J gave up 6 bases, with 26 bases separating them. There are 18 residues in the CDR3. Germline V gene sequence: CDR1 SGHTA, CDR2 FQGTGA. The CDR3 region has the DNA TGTGCCAGCAGCTCCACCGCGCTGGGCCCGATTCGGTCCGATACGCAGTATTTT. Translation: CASSSTALGPIRSDTQYF. The full variable domain, completed using reference TRBV7-3 and TRBJ2-3, is GAGVSQTPSNKVTEKGKYVELRCDPISGHTALYWYRQSLGQGPEFLIYFQGTGAADDSGLPNDRFFAVRPEGSVSTLKIQRTERGDSAVYLCASSSTALGPIRSDTQYFGPGTRLTVL.

The chain combines TRBV2 with TRBJ2-3; D is possibly TRBD1 (5 bases). Germline CDR1 reads SNHLY; CDR2 reads FYNNEI. The V gene lost 1 base and the J gene lost 1 base, with 9 bases spanning the gap. The length of the CDR3 is 15 residues. CDR3 sequence reads: CASSEDRPGTDTQYF. The CDR3 DNA is TGTGCCAGCAGTGAAGACAGGCCGGGCACAGATACGCAGTATTTT. Supplemented by reference TRBV2 and TRBJ2-3, the full variable domain reads EPEVTQTPSHQVTQMGQEVILRCVPISNHLYFYWYRQILGQKVEFLVSFYNNEISEKSEIFDDQFSVERPDGSNFTLKIRSTKLEDSAMYFCASSEDRPGTDTQYFGPGTRLTVL.

In nucleotides, the CDR3 is TGCGCCAGCAGCCAATTTCTGGAGATCGGCTACGAGCAGTACTTC. Translating it yields CASSQFLEIGYEQYF. This chain links TRBV4-3 with TRBJ2-7; D not certain. Trimming removed 2 bases at V and 3 bases at J, with 14 bases between. CDR3 length: 15 amino acids. CDR1 and CDR2 from the germline V gene are LGHNA and YSLEER.

This clonotype was seen ten or more times. The chain combines TRBV15 with TRBJ2-7; 9 nucleotides line up with TRBD2. The CDR3 length is 14 residues. The ends lost 9 bases at V and 2 bases at J; junction bases unmatched: 8. Germline lookup yields CDR1 LNHNV and CDR2 YYDKDF (reference sequence). The CDR3 DNA follows: TGTGCCACTTTTAGCGGGAGTGGAGCCTACGAGCAGTACTTC. It is translated as CATFSGSGAYEQYF. Full variable domain (remainder filled in from reference TRBV15 and TRBJ2-7): DAMVIQNPRYQVTQFGKPVTLSCSQTLNHNVMYWYQQKSSQAPKLLFHYYDKDFNNEADTPDNFQSRRPNTSFCFLDIRSPGLGDTAMYLCATFSGSGAYEQYFGPGTRLTVT.

A few counts support this clonotype. V usage is TRBV5-1 and J usage is TRBJ1-1; weak D call: TRBD1 (6 bases). Trimming took 4 bases from V and 5 from J, leaving 15 bases between them. CDR3 size: 14 residues. CDR1 SGHRS and CDR2 YFSETQ come from the germline V gene. CDR3 sequence: CASSVTGSWTEAFF. The DNA of the CDR3 is TGCGCCAGCAGCGTAACAGGGAGTTGGACTGAAGCTTTCTTT.